The rows below give T cell receptor beta chains drawn from one sample of a study of CD8+ T cells in alopecia areata. Produced via immunoSEQ multiplex PCR; TCRdb's table is partial and in-frame only. The profile covers some 88,000 clones, with roughly 40% appearing a single time and roughly 18% taken by the ten largest. The input for sequencing was CD8+ T cells sorted from blood, taken at week 24, from a patient treated with tofacitinib. The receptors derive from a human donor with alopecia areata. The CDR3 runs from the conserved cysteine through the conserved F or W. A D gene is named only where the DNA matches it firmly. Some rows mark clone size as missing; the rest say once, few, many or name a class of expanded clone.

clone size	V gene	J gene	D gene	CDR3 DNA	CDR3 protein
few	TRBV5-1	TRBJ2-7	-	TGCGCCAGCAGCGCCGGGACCAACTCCTACGAGCAGTACTTC	CASSAGTNSYEQYF
-	TRBV27	TRBJ2-1	TRBD2	TGTGCCAGCAGTTTACTCGACAGCGGGGGGGGAAATGAGCAGTTCTTC	CASSLLDSGGGNEQFF
-	TRBV14	TRBJ2-3	-	TGTGCCAGCAGCCCTAGTTACCGCATCCAGGATACGCAGTATTTT	CASSPSYRIQDTQYF
-	TRBV5-1	TRBJ1-1	TRBD1	TGCGCCAGCAGCTATCTGGGGACAGAGGACACTGAAGCTTTCTTT	CASSYLGTEDTEAFF
few	TRBV6-5	TRBJ1-1	-	TGTGCCAGCAAAGAGCCGGGGGGAGGCACTGAAGCTTTCTTT	CASKEPGGGTEAFF
-	TRBV11-2	TRBJ2-2	TRBD1	TGTGCCAGCAGCGCCCCCGGGACAGGGAGCCGGGAGCTGTTTTTT	CASSAPGTGSRELFF
-	TRBV7-2	TRBJ1-1	-	TGTGCCAGCAGCCTCCCCGGGGCCGAGAACACTGAAGCTTTCTTT	CASSLPGAENTEAFF
-	TRBV6-5	TRBJ2-7	TRBD2	TGTGCCAGCACGGGAGGGGGCTACGAGCAGTACTTC	CASTGGGYEQYF
few	TRBV29-1	TRBJ2-7	-	TGCAGCGTTCTCTTGGGGTTCTCCTACGAGCAGTACTTC	CSVLLGFSYEQYF
once	TRBV11-2	TRBJ2-7	-	TGCGCCAGCAGCCAAGTTAGGCAGGGCTACGAGCAGTACTTC	CASSQVRQGYEQYF
-	TRBV29-1	TRBJ2-5	TRBD1	TGCAGCGTCGAAGGTCGTTGGGGACAGAACCAAGAGACCCAGTACTTC	CSVEGRWGQNQETQYF
-	TRBV13	TRBJ1-1	-	TGTGCCAGCAGCTCGGGGATGAACACTGAAGCTTTCTTT	CASSSGMNTEAFF
-	TRBV9	TRBJ2-3	-	TGTGCCAGCAGCGAGAGTAGCGGTTATGCACTAGATACGCAGTATTTT	CASSESSGYALDTQYF
-	TRBV27	TRBJ1-5	-	TGTGCCAGCAGTTTGGGGGTCGGTGGCACCTATCAGCCCCAGCATTTT	CASSLGVGGTYQPQHF
-	TRBV11-2	TRBJ2-1	TRBD1	TGTGCCAGCAGCTTAGGACAGGGGGCCAATGAGCAGTTCTTC	CASSLGQGANEQFF
few	TRBV4-1	TRBJ2-3	TRBD1	TGCGCCAGCAGCCAAGGACAGGGCGGCGATACGCAGTATTTT	CASSQGQGGDTQYF
-	TRBV19	TRBJ2-1	TRBD1	TGTGCCAGTAGTTTAACCGGGACAGGTCACTTCTTC	CASSLTGTGHFF
-	TRBV9	TRBJ1-1	-	TGTGCCAGCAGCGTAACGGGGAGTGGGGGGAACACTGAAGCTTTCTTT	CASSVTGSGGNTEAFF
few	TRBV7-9	TRBJ2-7	TRBD2	TGTGCCAGCAGCCCGCTTATCGGGATAGCGGGAACCGAGCAGTACTTC	CASSPLIGIAGTEQYF
-	TRBV11-3	TRBJ2-7	-	TGTGCCAGCAGCGCAACCACCGCCGGACCGGGAGCCGAGCAGTACTTC	CASSATTAGPGAEQYF